The 29 T cell receptor beta chains below come from one sample, sequenced in a study of cytomegalovirus exposure and HLA in healthy donors. The PCR ran on 60 Vbeta and 13 Jbeta primers. Produced via immunoSEQ multiplex PCR; TCRdb's table is partial and in-frame only. The profile shows 90,000 to 120,000 clones, 74% of them singletons. Sample: PBMCs. The receptors here all came from a middle-aged woman in good health and CMV-seropositive.

This chain joins TRBV18 and TRBJ2-5; the D gene is possibly TRBD2 (5 bases). Germline V gene data show CDR1 as KGHSH and CDR2 as LQKENI. The V end lost 1 base, the J end lost 2 bases, and 11 bases lay between the germline ends. This CDR3 spans 15 amino acids. CDR3 in DNA: TGTGCCAGCTCACCACTTTTCGGGGATCAAGAGACCCAGTACTTC. Translated, it gives CASSPLFGDQETQYF.

This chain connects TRBV6-5 to TRBJ1-2; 8 bases line up with TRBD1. V was clipped by 2 bases and J by 5 bases; unmatched bases: 4. This CDR3 comprises 14 residues. Per the germline V gene, CDR1 is MNHEY and CDR2 is SVGAGI. This CDR3 is CASSYAQGAYGYTF. In nucleotides, the CDR3 is TGTGCCAGCAGTTACGCCCAGGGGGCTTATGGCTACACCTTC.

The V call is TRBV30, the J call TRBJ2-4, with a tentative D call TRBD2 (6 bases). V was clipped by 0 bases and J by 0 bases, with 12 bases between them. Germline CDR1 reads GTSNPN; CDR2 reads SVGIG (reference sequence). CDR3 length: 16 residues. This chain's CDR3 is CAWSVSAGLAKNIQYF. DNA for the CDR3: TGTGCCTGGAGTGTATCCGCGGGGCTAGCCAAAAACATTCAGTACTTC.

V is TRBV2 and J is TRBJ1-5, with D perhaps TRBD1 (5 bases). Germline CDR1 SNHLY, CDR2 FYNNEI. The V and J ends lost 2 bases and 3 bases respectively, with 14 bases between them. The CDR3 runs 16 residues. The CDR3 reads CASSERQRLNNQPQHF. The DNA for the CDR3 is TGTGCCAGCAGTGAACGACAGAGGCTTAACAATCAGCCCCAGCATTTT.

The V and J genes are TRBV7-2 and TRBJ2-7; the match to TRBD2 covers 7 bases. Per the germline V gene, CDR1 is SGHTA and CDR2 is FQGNSA. The V segment lost 10 bases and the J segment 6 bases; nucleotides outside the gene matches: 12. This CDR3 has 13 amino acids. The CDR3 loop reads CATGLRGELEQYF. DNA for the CDR3: TGTGCCACCGGACTACGGGGGGAGCTCGAGCAGTACTTC.

This clone is a singleton in its sample. The same CDR3 also results from other DNA sequences found in this sample. CDR3: CASSLQGVGQPQHF. The CDR3 DNA follows: TGTGCCAGCAGTTTACAGGGAGTAGGGCAGCCCCAGCATTTT. The rearrangement joins TRBV6-5 to TRBJ1-5, with D maybe TRBD1 (6 bases). Germline CDR1 MNHEY, CDR2 SVGAGI. Between the trimmed V and J ends, which lost 4 bases and 7 bases, there was a span of 14 bases. This CDR3 region has 14 residues.

The gene calls are TRBV6-1 and TRBJ2-1; TRBD1 might be the D (5 bases). Per germline, CDR1 MNHNS and CDR2 SASEGT. This CDR3 has 13 residues. Trimming pared 7 bases from V and 9 bases from J, leaving 16 bases between. This CDR3 reads CASIALSQGEQFF. The CDR3 DNA follows: TGTGCCAGCATAGCCCTTTCTCAGGGTGAGCAGTTCTTC.

This sequence joins TRBV10-3 and TRBJ2-5; no definite D call. Germline CDR1 and CDR2: ENHRY and SYGVKD. V lost 3 bases to trimming and J lost 3 bases, with 5 bases between them. The CDR3 consists of 12 residues. CDR3 nucleotides: TGTGCCATCAGTGACGGTAAAGAGACCCAGTACTTC. It specifies CAISDGKETQYF.

The chain carries TRBV4-2 and TRBJ1-5, with a tentative D call TRBD1 (5 bases). Germline V gene sequence: CDR1 LGHNA, CDR2 YNFKEQ. The CDR3 contains 17 residues. V dropped 1 base and J dropped 1 base, with 14 bases sitting between them. DNA of the CDR3: TGTGCCAGCAGCCAAGGGGATTGGAGGGGAAGCAATCAGCCCCAGCATTTT. The encoded protein is CASSQGDWRGSNQPQHF.

V gene TRBV7-2 combines with J gene TRBJ2-5; D gene ambiguous. The J call may be faulty, since TRBJ2-7 better matches the DNA end. Germline CDR1 SGHTA, CDR2 FQGNSA. The CDR3 sequence is 13 residues long. The CDR3 spells CASSKYLVYEQYF. The CDR3 bases are TGTGCCAGCAGTAAATACTTGGTCTACGAGCAGTACTTC.

This clone was observed a handful of times. The chain is built from TRBV7-3 and TRBJ1-1; D not certain. This CDR3 spans 13 amino acids. V gave up 4 bases and J gave up 3 bases, with 9 bases separating them. CDR1 is SGHTA, CDR2 FQGTGA, per germline. This chain's CDR3 is CASSSQAYTEAFF. Here the CDR3 DNA reads TGTGCCAGCAGCTCTCAAGCCTACACTGAAGCTTTCTTT.

Note on this clone: One end of the junction fails to match germline, which may point to a read error. V is TRBV7-7 and J is TRBJ1-1; the D gene is possibly TRBD1 (6 bases). Germline lookup yields CDR1 SSHAT and CDR2 FNYEAQ (reference sequence). The CDR3 has 16 residues. The CDR3 here is CASSLGQGFVGTEAFF. The CDR3 nucleotides read TGTGCTAGCAGCTTGGGGCAGGGGTTTGTTGGCACTGAAGCTTTCTTT.

The rearrangement links TRBV5-4 to TRBJ1-6; TRBD1 agrees at 7 bases. Per germline, CDR1 SGHNT and CDR2 YYREEE (reference sequence). V lost 2 bases, J lost 5 bases, and 4 bases stayed unmatched. The CDR3 runs to 15 residues. The CDR3 nucleotides are TGTGCCAGCAGCTTACAGGGGAGGAATAATTCACCCCTCCACTTT. Translated: CASSLQGRNNSPLHF.

The chain links TRBV19 to TRBJ2-5; weak D call: TRBD1 (6 bases). Germline V gives CDR1 LNHDA, CDR2 SQIVND (reference sequence). This CDR3 has 15 amino acids. Trimming left V 0 bases short and J 4 bases short, with 12 bases between. The CDR3 region is CASSIDPQGRETQYF. CDR3 nucleotides: TGTGCCAGTAGTATAGATCCTCAGGGGAGAGAGACCCAGTACTTC.

The chain joins TRBV19 to TRBJ2-7, with 9 bases identical to TRBD1. V was pared by 5 bases and J by 3 bases, with 5 bases of the junction left unmatched. The CDR3 loop spans 14 amino acids. Germline values: CDR1 LNHDA, CDR2 SQIVND (reference sequence). The CDR3, as DNA: TGTGCCAGTAGTCCACGGACAGGGGACTACGAGCAGTACTTC. It translates to CASSPRTGDYEQYF.

The rearrangement links TRBV5-4 to TRBJ1-6; D perhaps matches TRBD1 (5 bases). Germline V gene lookup returns CDR1 SGHNT and CDR2 YYREEE (reference sequence). The ends were cut back, 4 bases at V and 7 bases at J, with 18 bases in the middle. CDR3 size: 16 residues. The CDR3: CASSPGAGRINSPLHF. DNA for the CDR3: TGTGCCAGCAGCCCGGGAGCGGGACGGATAAATTCACCCCTCCACTTT.

CDR3 in DNA: TGTGCCAGCAGCGGACCGGACCCTAGCGGATCCTACAATGAGCAGTTCTTC. Encoded protein: CASSGPDPSGSYNEQFF. The V call is TRBV7-3, the J call TRBJ2-1, with 7 nucleotides matching TRBD2. Germline CDR1 is SGHTA and CDR2 is FQGTGA. Germline trimming cut 5 bases from V and 1 base from J; bases unmatched to any gene: 11. The CDR3 totals 17 residues.

The CDR3 nucleotides are TGTGCCAGTTCAGGGGCCATTGGGAATTCACCCCTCCACTTT. It is translated as CASSGAIGNSPLHF. The V and J genes are TRBV19 and TRBJ1-6, with D perhaps TRBD1 (6 bases). There are 14 residues in the CDR3. Looked up from germline, CDR1 is LNHDA and CDR2 is SQIVND (reference sequence). V was cut by 8 bases and J by 7 bases, with 15 bases left in between.

This clone was picked up one time. V usage is TRBV15 and J usage is TRBJ2-4; 7 bases align to TRBD1. The CDR3 loop spans 15 amino acids. The germline CDR1 and CDR2 sequences are LNHNV and YYDKDF (reference sequence). V lost 0 bases, J lost 7 bases, and 6 bases stayed unmatched. DNA for the CDR3: TGTGCCACCAGCAGAGAACACAGGGGATCGAACATTCAGTACTTC. Translating it yields CATSREHRGSNIQYF.

The chain is built from TRBV29-1 and TRBJ2-7, with 7 bases that match TRBD2. This CDR3 has 13 residues. Germline V lookup: CDR1 SQVTM, CDR2 ANQGSEA. The V gene end was trimmed by 4 bases and the J gene end by 4 bases; junction bases not matched to a gene: 7. CDR3 coding DNA: TGCAGCGTTGTCTACGGGGGGAGGTACGAGCAGTACTTC. This sequence encodes CSVVYGGRYEQYF.

This clone was detected only a few times. This chain uses TRBV4-1 with TRBJ2-1; 11 bases are a match to TRBD1. Germline V lookup: CDR1 MGHRA, CDR2 YSYEKL. CDR3 size: 15 residues. Unmatched junction bases numbered 5, after V lost 4 bases and J lost 6 bases. CDR3 sequence (DNA): TGCGCCAGCAGCCTTGGACAGGGGGCTTTCAATGAGCAGTTCTTC. Translating it yields CASSLGQGAFNEQFF.

The chain combines TRBV7-3 with TRBJ2-3; 13 bases are a match to TRBD2. Germline V gene lookup returns CDR1 SGHTA and CDR2 FQGTGA. The CDR3 has 19 amino acids. The junction had 12 bases not matched to a gene; V was cut back by 5 bases and J by 1 base. CDR3 region: CASSPTIGTSGERTDTQYF. Here the CDR3 DNA reads TGTGCCAGCAGCCCCACCATAGGGACTAGCGGGGAACGCACAGATACGCAGTATTTT.

V usage is TRBV5-1 and J usage is TRBJ2-1; 8 bases are a match to TRBD1. The J segment lost 9 bases and the V segment lost 4 bases, leaving 12 bases of the junction unmatched. Germline assignment: CDR1 SGHRS and CDR2 YFSETQ. This CDR3 has 15 amino acids. In nucleotides, the CDR3 is TGCGCCAGCAGCAGATCCCCCGGGACAGGTATTGAGCAGTTCTTC. Protein sequence: CASSRSPGTGIEQFF.

The count of this clone is one. This chain connects TRBV5-6 to TRBJ2-1; 8 bases agree with TRBD1. Germline-derived CDR1 and CDR2 are SGHDT and YYEEEE. V trimming: 4 bases; J trimming: 6 bases; junction bases outside the gene matches: 3. The CDR3 length is 13 residues. The CDR3 sequence is CASSGTGANEQFF. The CDR3 DNA follows: TGTGCCAGCAGCGGGACAGGAGCCAATGAGCAGTTCTTC.

The rearrangement uses TRBV15 and TRBJ1-4; maybe TRBD1 (6 bases). CDR1 LNHNV and CDR2 YYDKDF come from the germline V gene (reference sequence). Trimming cost V 1 base and J 8 bases, with 11 bases left between them. This CDR3 is built from 14 residues. CDR3 coding DNA: TGTGCCACCAGCAGAGTTGGGGGCACGGAAAAACTGTTTTTT. Protein product: CATSRVGGTEKLFF.

The V and J genes are TRBV5-6 and TRBJ1-1, with 7 bases aligning to TRBD1. Germline-derived CDR1 and CDR2 are SGHDT and YYEEEE. J gave up 1 base and V 2 bases, and 2 bases lay outside the gene matches. The CDR3 sequence is 14 residues long. In DNA form, the CDR3 reads TGTGCCAGCAGCTTAGGGACAGAGAACACTGAAGCTTTCTTT. Translated, it gives CASSLGTENTEAFF.

This chain joins TRBV5-1 and TRBJ1-1; 9 bases map to TRBD1. The CDR3 loop spans 14 amino acids. Losses at the gene ends were 2 bases for V and 7 bases for J; bases not matched to a gene: 6. Germline lookup yields CDR1 SGHRS and CDR2 YFSETQ. CDR3 sequence reads: CASSFTGGSGEAFF. For the CDR3, the DNA is TGCGCCAGCAGCTTTACAGGGGGCTCGGGTGAAGCTTTCTTT.

V usage is TRBV5-1 and J usage is TRBJ1-1; a weak D match, TRBD1 (5 bases). CDR3 size: 15 residues. Deletions cut 0 bases from V and 4 bases from J, with 13 bases between. Germline V gives CDR1 SGHRS, CDR2 YFSETQ. The CDR3 DNA sequence: TGCGCCAGCAGCTTGGGGGGGGTGTTGGGCACTGAAGCTTTCTTT. This gives the protein CASSLGGVLGTEAFF.

J is TRBJ1-1 and V is TRBV2, with unresolved D. Trimming took off 10 bases at V and 0 bases at J, with 15 bases between the two ends. Germline V CDR1 and CDR2: SNHLY, FYNNEI. The CDR3 contains 14 residues. This chain's CDR3 is CAIPMGDMNTEAFF. Here the CDR3 DNA reads TGTGCCATCCCTATGGGAGATATGAACACTGAAGCTTTCTTT.